Listed below are T cell receptor beta chains from one sample, sequenced in a study of cytomegalovirus exposure and HLA in healthy donors. The table came from immunoSEQ multiplex PCR; TCRdb's copy has only in-frame clones and leaves some out. The sample records about 98,000 clones, roughly 94% being singletons. The specimen was PBMCs. The receptors derive from a woman under 30 in good health and CMV-seronegative. Each CDR3 is given with its conserved first and last residue. The D gene is left open where the match is weak. Some rows have no size entry. The others give once, few or many, or a class for an expanded clone.

V: TRBV5-6; J: TRBJ2-7; D: TRBD2; size: .; DNA: TGTGCCAGCAGCTACCCCGGGACTAGCGGTTCCTACGAGCAGTACTTC; CDR3: CASSYPGTSGSYEQYF
V: TRBV7-2; J: TRBJ2-1; D: .; size: .; DNA: TGTGCCAGCACCATTGGGGGGAGCTCCTACAATGAGCAGTTCTTC; CDR3: CASTIGGSSYNEQFF
V: TRBV2; J: TRBJ1-2; D: TRBD1; size: .; DNA: TGTGCCAGCAGTGAGGATGGGACAGGATGGGGCTACACCTTC; CDR3: CASSEDGTGWGYTF
V: TRBV9; J: TRBJ1-5; D: TRBD1; size: .; DNA: TGTGCCAGCAGCCTCGGGACAGGCGATCAGCCCCAGCATTTT; CDR3: CASSLGTGDQPQHF
V: TRBV7-2; J: TRBJ2-7; D: .; size: .; DNA: TGTGCCAGCAGCCTAATTACAGGGACCTACGAGCAGTACTTC; CDR3: CASSLITGTYEQYF
V: TRBV4-1; J: TRBJ1-2; D: .; size: .; DNA: TGCGCCAGCAGCCAAAGGGAAGATGGCACAGGGCCTTATGGCTACACCTTC; CDR3: CASSQREDGTGPYGYTF
V: TRBV7-2; J: TRBJ2-7; D: .; size: .; DNA: TGTGCCAGCAGCTTAGCGTCTCGGGGGAGTCAATACGAGCAGTACTTC; CDR3: CASSLASRGSQYEQYF
V: TRBV9; J: TRBJ1-1; D: TRBD1; size: .; DNA: TGTGCCAGCAGCGAAGGGGGCGGCACTGAAGCTTTCTTT; CDR3: CASSEGGGTEAFF
V: TRBV7-2; J: TRBJ2-5; D: TRBD2; size: once; DNA: TGTGCCAGCAGACATTCCGGGACTAGCGGATCCCAGTACTTC; CDR3: CASRHSGTSGSQYF
V: TRBV7-9; J: TRBJ1-1; D: .; size: once; DNA: TGTGCCAGCAGCAGACTTGAGAACACTGAAGCTTTCTTT; CDR3: CASSRLENTEAFF
V: TRBV9; J: TRBJ2-7; D: .; size: .; DNA: TGTGCCAGCAGCGTAGGGGGACTCCAAGCCTCCTACGAGCAGTACTTC; CDR3: CASSVGGLQASYEQYF
V: TRBV30; J: TRBJ2-2; D: .; size: .; DNA: TGTGCCTTGAGGGATTCTAAAGGGGACACCGGGGAGCTGTTTTTT; CDR3: CALRDSKGDTGELFF
V: TRBV5-4; J: TRBJ2-7; D: TRBD2; size: once; DNA: TGTGCCAGCAGCCCCAGCGGGAGTGCGGAGCAGTACTTC; CDR3: CASSPSGSAEQYF
V: TRBV7-2; J: TRBJ1-1; D: .; size: .; DNA: TGTGCCAGCAGCCCGCGACAGGCGACTGAAGCTTTCTTT; CDR3: CASSPRQATEAFF
V: TRBV29-1; J: TRBJ1-2; D: .; size: once; DNA: TGCAGCGTTCGCCCCGGACAGCCGGGATTGGACTATGGCTACACCTTC; CDR3: CSVRPGQPGLDYGYTF
V: TRBV7-2; J: TRBJ2-7; D: .; size: .; DNA: TGTGCCAGCAGCCCTTCCTACGAGCAGTACTTC; CDR3: CASSPSYEQYF
V: TRBV15; J: TRBJ2-5; D: .; size: .; DNA: TGTGCCACCAGCAGCGACCCCGGGACTCGGTACCAAGAGACCCAGTACTTC; CDR3: CATSSDPGTRYQETQYF
V: TRBV2; J: TRBJ2-4; D: TRBD1; size: .; DNA: TGTGCCAGCAGTCAGGGGGCGAATCAGTACTTC; CDR3: CASSQGANQYF
V: TRBV9; J: TRBJ2-7; D: .; size: .; DNA: TGTGCCAGCAGCGTCTCAGGGGTGGTGGACTACGAGCAGTACTTC; CDR3: CASSVSGVVDYEQYF
V: TRBV15; J: TRBJ1-2; D: TRBD1; size: .; DNA: TGTGCCACCAGCAGAGCATCCGGGACAGGGGATGGCTACACCTTC; CDR3: CATSRASGTGDGYTF
V: TRBV5-4; J: TRBJ2-7; D: .; size: .; DNA: TGTGCCAGCAGCCCTCAGGGGTTGAGCTCCTACGAGCAGTACTTC; CDR3: CASSPQGLSSYEQYF
V: TRBV7-8; J: TRBJ1-2; D: .; size: once; DNA: TGTGCCAGCAAACCATTCGGACAGCTTAACTATGGCTACACCTTC; CDR3: CASKPFGQLNYGYTF
V: TRBV6-1; J: TRBJ2-7; D: TRBD1; size: .; DNA: TGTGCCAGCAGTGAAGCCCTCACCGCGACAGGGCTTTCCTACGAGCAGTACTTC; CDR3: CASSEALTATGLSYEQYF
V: TRBV10-3; J: TRBJ2-7; D: TRBD2; size: .; DNA: TGTGCCATCAGCCCCGGACTAGCGGTTAACTACGAGCAGTACTTC; CDR3: CAISPGLAVNYEQYF
V: TRBV27; J: TRBJ2-1; D: TRBD2; size: once; DNA: TGTGCCAGCAGTGGCTGGACTAGCGGAATATCCTACAATGAGCAGTTCTTC; CDR3: CASSGWTSGISYNEQFF
V: TRBV7-9; J: TRBJ2-7; D: .; size: once; DNA: TGTGCCAGCAGCGCGGACAGACCAACCTACGAGCAGTACTTC; CDR3: CASSADRPTYEQYF
V: TRBV7-2; J: TRBJ1-4; D: .; size: few; DNA: TGTGCCAGCAGCTTAGGGACGGGAGGAAAACTGTTTTTT; CDR3: CASSLGTGGKLFF
V: TRBV4-1; J: TRBJ1-5; D: .; size: .; DNA: TGCGCCAGCAGCCAAGTCCCAGGGGACGCCTCCCGGAAAACTCATCAGCCCCAGCATTTT; CDR3: CASSQVPGDASRKTHQPQHF
V: TRBV5-5; J: TRBJ1-2; D: .; size: .; DNA: TGTGCCAGCAGCCTTCGGACAGACTATGGCTACACCTTC; CDR3: CASSLRTDYGYTF
V: TRBV18; J: TRBJ2-7; D: .; size: .; DNA: TGTGCCAGCTCACCAGGGCAGCCCAGGATGGAGCAGTACTTC; CDR3: CASSPGQPRMEQYF
V: TRBV9; J: TRBJ1-2; D: .; size: .; DNA: TGTGCCAGCAGCGTAGAGGGCGGGGGCCGGGGCTATGGCTACACCTTC; CDR3: CASSVEGGGRGYGYTF
V: TRBV5-8; J: TRBJ1-5; D: .; size: .; DNA: TGTGCCAGCATAGACACTTTATGGCTTGGGCAGCCCCAGCATTTT; CDR3: CASIDTLWLGQPQHF
V: TRBV5-5; J: TRBJ2-7; D: TRBD1; size: .; DNA: TGTGCCAGCAGCTCGGACAGGGGCTACGAGCAGTACTTC; CDR3: CASSSDRGYEQYF
V: TRBV12-5; J: TRBJ1-5; D: TRBD1; size: .; DNA: TGTGCTAGTGGTCACGACAGGGGGAGCAATCAGCCCCAGCATTTT; CDR3: CASGHDRGSNQPQHF
V: TRBV7-9; J: TRBJ1-2; D: TRBD1; size: .; DNA: TGTGCCAGCAGCGACAGGGACAGGAGAGGGGTAAGGAACGGCTACACCTTC; CDR3: CASSDRDRRGVRNGYTF
V: TRBV6-1; J: TRBJ2-7; D: .; size: .; DNA: TGTGCCAGCGGAGGAACGTACGAGCAGTACTTC; CDR3: CASGGTYEQYF
V: TRBV14; J: TRBJ2-1; D: .; size: .; DNA: TGTGCCAGCAGCCAAGATCAATGGTCGGGGGAACGGCAGTTCTTC; CDR3: CASSQDQWSGERQFF
V: TRBV27; J: TRBJ1-2; D: TRBD1; size: .; DNA: TGTGCCAGCAGTTTTTTCGCAGGGGGCTCTTATGGCTACACCTTC; CDR3: CASSFFAGGSYGYTF
V: TRBV7-9; J: TRBJ2-1; D: TRBD1; size: .; DNA: TGTGCCAGCAGCTTATACCCAGGACAGGGGGCCAAGAATGAGCAGTTCTTC; CDR3: CASSLYPGQGAKNEQFF
V: TRBV4-2; J: TRBJ1-4; D: .; size: .; DNA: TGTGCCAGCAGCCAGACTAGTTCTTTGGGTGAAAAACTGTTTTTT; CDR3: CASSQTSSLGEKLFF
V: TRBV4-1; J: TRBJ2-1; D: TRBD2; size: .; DNA: TGCGCCAGCAGCCATTTCCCCACGGTAGCGGGAGGGCTTCGTGAGCAGTTCTTC; CDR3: CASSHFPTVAGGLREQFF
V: TRBV10-3; J: TRBJ1-5; D: .; size: .; DNA: TGTGCCATCAGTGAGTCGACGTTGAGGGGGTTGAGAAATCAGCCCCAGCATTTT; CDR3: CAISESTLRGLRNQPQHF
V: TRBV6-5; J: TRBJ2-4; D: .; size: once; DNA: TGTGCCAGCAGTTACTCGTTCGGAGACCAAAACATTCAGTACTTC; CDR3: CASSYSFGDQNIQYF
V: TRBV6-1; J: TRBJ2-1; D: TRBD2; size: .; DNA: TGTGCCAGCAGCGGACTAGCGGGGGGGCACAATGAGCAGTTCTTC; CDR3: CASSGLAGGHNEQFF
V: TRBV12-5; J: TRBJ2-7; D: TRBD2; size: .; DNA: TGTGCTAGTGGTACATCAGGACTAGCGGGGATCGAGCAGTACTTC; CDR3: CASGTSGLAGIEQYF
V: TRBV18; J: TRBJ1-3; D: .; size: .; DNA: TGTGCCAGCTCAACTGACAGCTCTGGAAACACCATATATTTT; CDR3: CASSTDSSGNTIYF
V: TRBV6-5; J: TRBJ1-2; D: TRBD1; size: .; DNA: TGTGCCAGCAGACCGACAGGGGGAGGCTACACCTTC; CDR3: CASRPTGGGYTF
V: TRBV14; J: TRBJ2-1; D: TRBD2; size: .; DNA: TGTGCCAGCAGCCAAGATCCAGGGAGGGCCTTTCAGTTCTTC; CDR3: CASSQDPGRAFQFF
V: TRBV9; J: TRBJ2-1; D: .; size: .; DNA: TGTGCCAGCAGCGGCCGGGTGGAAAACCCCGAGAGGAATGAGCAGTTCTTC; CDR3: CASSGRVENPERNEQFF
V: TRBV5-4; J: TRBJ2-5; D: .; size: .; DNA: TGTGCCAGCAGCTTGGCGGTACAAGAGACCCAGTACTTC; CDR3: CASSLAVQETQYF
V: TRBV30; J: TRBJ1-1; D: .; size: .; DNA: TGTGCCGGAGGGGAGACTGAAGCTTTCTTT; CDR3: CAGGETEAFF
V: TRBV5-6; J: TRBJ1-5; D: TRBD1; size: .; DNA: TGTGCCAGCAGCTCCGGGACAGGGGTTATGCAGCCCCAGCATTTT; CDR3: CASSSGTGVMQPQHF
V: TRBV6-1; J: TRBJ2-3; D: TRBD2; size: once; DNA: TGTGCCAGCAGTGTGATTATGGCTAGCGGGGGGGCCCTGGATACGCAGTATTTT; CDR3: CASSVIMASGGALDTQYF
V: TRBV7-2; J: TRBJ2-5; D: TRBD2; size: .; DNA: TGTGCCAGCACCCCCGGGACTAGCATCCAAGAGACCCAGTACTTC; CDR3: CASTPGTSIQETQYF
V: TRBV18; J: TRBJ2-1; D: .; size: .; DNA: TGTGCCAGCTCACCAATGAGGGTAGAGCAGTTCTTC; CDR3: CASSPMRVEQFF
V: TRBV5-1; J: TRBJ2-5; D: .; size: .; DNA: TGCGCCAGCGCAATGGAGGGCAGGGATGAGGAGACCCAGTACTTC; CDR3: CASAMEGRDEETQYF
V: TRBV19; J: TRBJ2-1; D: TRBD2; size: .; DNA: TGTGCCAGTCAAGGCGGGAGTAACTACAATGAGCAGTTCTTC; CDR3: CASQGGSNYNEQFF